The clone carrying this TCR beta chain was counted between two and nine times. What it binds is not known. The V and J ends lost 8 bases and 7 bases respectively, with 14 bases between them. Per germline, CDR1 MNHEY and CDR2 SVGAGI. There are 12 residues in the CDR3. The record originates from a study of beta chain features in type 1 diabetes. At the level of the study: What patients shared with healthy donors was a similar profile of age, gender and cell yields.

Study-wide results and caveats: Healthy donors had naive, central memory and Treg TCRB repertoires that appeared less similar than those seen among patients. In cDNA sequencing, cells with high TCR expression could be over-represented.

Every bit of the isolated RNA underwent reverse transcription, so sequencing read expressed TCRB transcripts. Profiling relied on immunoSEQ multiplex PCR, and the TCRdb table lists in-frame clones only, not all of them. This table has roughly 240,000 clones, 12% to 15% appearing once. The receptor was derived from a middle-aged woman in good health. Sequencing input: naive CD4+ T cells from blood. The V and J genes are TRBV6-5 and TRBJ1-2, with D maybe TRBD1 (6 bases). DNA of the CDR3: TGTGCCAGCCGAAGCGGGGGGCTTGGCTACACCTTC. Residues: CASRSGGLGYTF.